The entry below gives a single TCR beta chain sequence along with its context. The antigen is undetermined. The entry originates in a study of T cells in Graves' hyperthyroidism and ophthalmopathy. This CDR3 has 18 residues. Germline CDR1 MNHNS, CDR2 SASEGT. Trimming removed 5 bases from V and 0 bases from J, with 17 bases in between. Researchers took RNA transcripts and amplified the TCR beta CDR3 regions from them. First-round RT-PCR targeting the TCR CDR3 was performed with the HTBI primer set. TCRdb recomputed calls from the multiplex PCR reads with MiXCR, one row per CDR3 protein. The sample has over 300,000 distinct CDR3 sequences, around 13% seen once. General study results and limits: Most thyroid clonotypes expanded above 0.001 appeared in blood too.

Each patient was aged 18 to 65 and had newly diagnosed hyperthyroidism of under 2 months' duration. Diagnoses were made from clinical symptoms, serum measures (thyroxine and TRAb), thyroid ultrasound and orbital computed tomography. The sequenced sample consisted of blood. This receptor was taken from a woman in her sixties or seventies with Graves' hyperthyroidism. This chain joins TRBV6-1 and TRBJ2-6; either TRBD1 or TRBD2 may fit D (5 bases each). The CDR3 spells CASSLMRGQSSGANVLTF. The CDR3 region has the DNA TGTGCCAGCAGTTTGATGAGGGGCCAATCCTCTGGGGCCAACGTCCTGACTTTC.